A single T cell receptor beta chain is shown here with its context. The antigen it binds to is not known. The data originate from a study of CXCR3-negative and CXCR3-positive naive CD8 T cells (dated by TCRdb to the late 2010s). With regard to the full study: In total, some 140 million TRB reads were obtained, which works out to roughly 1.5 +/- 0.3 million reads per library. Data from under 12 donors, pooled across two independent experiments, went into the diversity and physicochemical repertoire analyses. For the TRBV-TRBJ cluster analysis, the naive subsets came from about five donors, while the memory cells came from 3 donors. The research as a whole found: Compared with CXCR3-negative naive cells, CXCR3-positive naive cells had TRB CDR3s with higher hydrophobicity (lower Kidera factor 4), lower energy, and higher strength and volume indices. Repertoire diversity was comparably high in both naive subsets but much lower in memory CD8+ T cells. Freshly isolated PBMCs were used for most assays because CXCR3 expression partially decreased after cryopreservation. Because surface CD5, which is linked to self-reactivity in mice, was comparable between the naive subsets, TCR interaction strength was also inferred from the physicochemical properties of TRB CDR3s. Naive CXCR3-negative and CXCR3-positive cells from the same donor showed similar TRBV-TRBJ usage, whereas memory cells showed distinct patterns.

Each CD8+ T cell subset was flow-sorted in triplicate, with 300,000 or so cells per subset placed directly into RLT lysis buffer. To exclude memory contaminants, naive CD8+ T cells were stringently defined as CD45RO-CCR7+CD27+CD95-. Standard density gradient centrifugation was used to isolate peripheral blood mononuclear cells from buffy coats. Naive CXCR3-negative and CXCR3-positive CD8+ T cells were flow-sorted on a FACSAria III. Total RNA was extracted from sorted cells with an RNeasy Mini Kit. Instrument used: NextSeq 550. The Human TCR Profiling Kit (MiLaboratory) was used to make UMI-labeled 5' RACE TRB cDNA libraries. cDNA synthesis used the entire amount of extracted RNA, and PCR amplification then used the entire amount of cDNA produced. Libraries were prepared in parallel using an identical number of PCR cycles. Under the source paper's analysis protocol: With a minimum of two reads required per UMI, MIGEC and MiXCR pulled out about 52,000 +/- 9,100 unique UMI-labeled TRB cDNA molecules from each library. On average, about 40,000 +/- 10,000 functional in-frame TRB CDR3 nucleotide clonotypes lacking stop codons were found per library. After each sample was downsampled to 5000 UMI-labeled TRB molecules, VDJtools was used to calculate diversity metrics such as normalized Shannon-Wiener and Chao1. For the central five CDR3 residues, VDJtools calculated physicochemical properties weighted by clonotype size, namely interaction energy, strength, volume and Kidera factor 4. Following TCRdb reprocessing, every CDR3 protein sequence forms one entry, and DNA is not provided. Here the V and J calls rest on TCRdb's processing, not on the authors' analysis. In this sample's table one finds more than 80,000 distinct CDR3 sequences. Of the sample, approximately 0.38% falls within the top ten clones.

Per the germline V gene (reference sequence), SEHNR is the CDR1 and FQNEAQ is the CDR2. Counted from cysteine to phenylalanine, this CDR3 has 13 amino acids. No DNA appears here. The rearranged chain carries TRBV7-9 and TRBJ1-1. The sample consisted of naive CXCR3+ CD8+ T cells from blood. Sample cell subset or site, as interpreted from the label and publication: CD45RO-CCR7+CD27+CD95- naive CD8+ T cells expressing CXCR3 (TNR3+). This receptor was obtained from a human donor in good health. Some clones in this sample may be carry-over from other donors' samples. The CDR3 protein: CASTLEASFSAFF.